These 31 T cell receptor beta chains were all obtained from the same sample, sequenced in a study of T cell responses to AZD1222 COVID-19 vaccine. Profiled with immunoSEQ multiplex PCR; TCRdb holds only in-frame clones, not every one. The repertoire consists of about 120,000 clones, with roughly nine tenths occurring once and the leading ten covering approximately 1.5%. The input for sequencing was peripheral blood, taken on day 0 of AZD1222 vaccination. Every receptor here comes from an adult in good health.

Only a few counts were recorded for this clone. The genes are TRBV30 and TRBJ1-1; D gene ambiguous. The CDR3 sequence is 16 residues long. The germline V gene encodes CDR1 GTSNPN and CDR2 SVGIG (reference sequence). With 0 bases removed from V and 2 bases from J, the gap between germline ends came to 16 bases. The CDR3 region has the DNA TGTGCCTGGAGTGTGTGGGGAATAAGTCTTAACACTGAAGCTTTCTTT. Protein sequence: CAWSVWGISLNTEAFF.

V and J are TRBV6-2 or TRBV6-3 and TRBJ2-1, with D tentatively TRBD1 (6 bases). Germline lookup yields CDR1 MNHEY and CDR2 SVGEGT. This CDR3 comprises 11 residues. V was clipped by 5 bases and J by 12 bases, with 11 bases between them. The CDR3 region has the DNA TGTGCCAGCAGTAAGGGGGACCGGCAGTTCTTC. Its protein is CASSKGDRQFF.

This chain uses TRBV5-3 with TRBJ2-1; D may be TRBD1 (5 bases). TRBV5-3 is noted as an ORF with a role that remains uncertain. The CDR3 extends over 14 amino acids. V was pared by 4 bases and J by 3 bases, with 11 bases between. The CDR3 region has the DNA TGTGCCAGAAGCAGGGGCCGTGACTACAATGAGCAGTTCTTC. Protein product: CARSRGRDYNEQFF.

This clone is a singleton in its sample. This sequence joins TRBV6-5 and TRBJ1-1; TRBD1 might be the D (6 bases). The V end was cut by 2 bases, the J end by 0 bases, with 13 bases between. CDR1 is MNHEY, CDR2 SVGAGI, per germline. The CDR3 loop spans 16 amino acids. DNA for the CDR3: TGTGCCAGCAGTTACGCCTACGACAGGCTGAACACTGAAGCTTTCTTT. Translation gives CASSYAYDRLNTEAFF.

The chain is built from TRBV5-1 and TRBJ2-3, with 8 bases that match TRBD1. The CDR3 covers 15 residues. V trimming: 2 bases; J trimming: 5 bases; junction bases outside the gene matches: 7. The germline V gene encodes CDR1 SGHRS and CDR2 YFSETQ. This CDR3 is CASSFLQGGEDTQYF. As DNA, the CDR3 is TGCGCCAGCAGCTTCCTACAGGGGGGTGAAGATACGCAGTATTTT.

This rearrangement joins TRBV12-3 or TRBV12-4 to TRBJ1-2; D is ambiguous. V was cut by 3 bases and J by 5 bases, with 10 bases left in between. CDR3 length: 13 residues. This CDR3 is CASSLRAGYGYTF. The CDR3 DNA is TGTGCCAGCAGTTTGAGGGCGGGATATGGCTACACCTTC.

This clone showed up just a few times. This chain connects TRBV28 to TRBJ1-5, with D maybe TRBD1 (5 bases). The V end lost 6 bases, the J end lost 0 bases, and 15 bases lay between the germline ends. Germline V CDR1 and CDR2: MDHEN, SYDVKM. The CDR3 spans 16 residues. CDR3 DNA: TGTGCCAGCAGGCCGCCGGGACTCTATAGCAATCAGCCCCAGCATTTT. Translation: CASRPPGLYSNQPQHF.

The CDR3 bases are TGTGCCTGGTCGGGGTCTCCCTACGAGCAGTACTTC. Translation gives CAWSGSPYEQYF. The rearrangement links TRBV30 to TRBJ2-7; the D gene is possibly TRBD2 (5 bases). The CDR3 has 12 amino acids. V was cut by 5 bases and J by 2 bases, with 10 bases left in between. The V gene's germline CDR1 is GTSNPN and CDR2 SVGIG (reference sequence). The whole variable domain, remainder taken from reference TRBV30 and TRBJ2-7, is SQTIHQWPATLVQPVGSPLSLECTVEGTSNPNLYWYRQAAGRGLQLLFYSVGIGQISSEVPQNLSASRPQDRQFILSSKKLLLSDSGFYLCAWSGSPYEQYFGPGTRLTVT.

The chain is built from TRBV19 and TRBJ1-1, with 9 positions matching TRBD1. V lost 5 bases to trimming and J lost 1 base; unmatched junction nucleotides: 5. The germline V gene encodes CDR1 LNHDA and CDR2 SQIVND (reference sequence). The CDR3 spans 15 residues. The chain's CDR3 is CASSVQGAGNTEAFF. The CDR3 DNA sequence: TGTGCCAGTAGTGTACAGGGGGCGGGGAACACTGAAGCTTTCTTT.

This clone was detected once. The V and J genes are TRBV7-9 and TRBJ1-2, with a tentative D call TRBD1 (6 bases). The CDR3 is 13 residues long. Germline lookup yields CDR1 SEHNR and CDR2 FQNEAQ (reference sequence). The V gene lost 6 bases and the J gene lost 2 bases, with 10 bases spanning the gap. CDR3 DNA: TGTGCCAGCAGTCACGACAGGAACTATGGCTACACCTTC. It yields the protein CASSHDRNYGYTF.

The chain combines TRBV5-1 with TRBJ2-5; a possible D gene is TRBD1 (6 bases). With 5 bases removed from V and 3 bases from J, the gap between germline ends came to 14 bases. CDR1 is SGHRS and CDR2 is YFSETQ in the germline V gene. The CDR3 has 14 residues. The CDR3 spells CASSPGTPKETQYF. As DNA, the CDR3 is TGCGCCAGCAGTCCCGGGACACCAAAAGAGACCCAGTACTTC.

V and J are TRBV6-5 and TRBJ1-1; tentative D call: TRBD1 (5 bases). This CDR3 comprises 15 residues. Trimming removed 8 bases at V and 0 bases at J, with 16 bases between. Germline assignment: CDR1 MNHEY and CDR2 SVGAGI. CDR3 loop: CASVKNQGMNTEAFF. The CDR3 DNA sequence: TGTGCCAGCGTGAAAAACCAGGGTATGAACACTGAAGCTTTCTTT.

This rearrangement joins TRBV10-2 to TRBJ2-3; D perhaps matches TRBD2 (5 bases). This CDR3 region has 16 residues. CDR1 is WSHSY and CDR2 is SAAADI in the germline V gene. Trimming stripped 2 bases from V and 6 bases from J, with 18 bases between. Here the CDR3 DNA reads TGCGCCAGCAGTGAGGGCAGGATCGGGATTTCGGATACGCAGTATTTT. Translated, it gives CASSEGRIGISDTQYF.

This rearrangement joins TRBV11-2 to TRBJ1-6, with a weak D call TRBD1 (6 bases). The V end was cut by 1 base, the J end by 7 bases, with 11 bases between. Germline V gene data show CDR1 as SGHAT and CDR2 as FQNNGV. This CDR3 region has 15 residues. The CDR3 loop is CASSLAGTLNSPLHF. CDR3 in DNA: TGTGCCAGCAGCTTAGCGGGGACATTAAATTCACCCCTCCACTTT. The whole variable domain, filled in from reference TRBV11-2 and TRBJ1-6, reads EAGVAQSPRYKIIEKRQSVAFWCNPISGHATLYWYQQILGQGPKLLIQFQNNGVVDDSQLPKDRFSAERLKGVDSTLKIQPAKLEDSAVYLCASSLAGTLNSPLHFGNGTRLTVT.

This chain connects TRBV5-5 to TRBJ2-2, with D possibly matching TRBD2 (6 bases). The CDR3 totals 15 residues. Germline values: CDR1 SGHKS, CDR2 YYEKEE (reference sequence). Trimming removed 1 base at V and 6 bases at J, with 13 bases between. The CDR3 DNA follows: TGTGCCAGCAGCTTGAGAGGGAGGTTCCCCGGGGAGCTGTTTTTT. Amino acids: CASSLRGRFPGELFF.

The chain uses TRBV6-2 or TRBV6-3 and TRBJ2-3; perhaps TRBD2 as D (5 bases). CDR3 length: 14 amino acids. Trimming stripped 2 bases from V and 6 bases from J, with 12 bases between. The V gene's germline CDR1 is MNHEY and CDR2 SVGEGT. CDR3 DNA: TGTGCCAGCAGTTACGTTACTAGTTCGGATACGCAGTATTTT. The encoded protein is CASSYVTSSDTQYF.

The chain couples TRBV19 to TRBJ1-2, with 8 bases identical to TRBD1. The trim removed 3 bases at V and 5 bases at J, leaving 8 bases unmatched. Germline V gives CDR1 LNHDA, CDR2 SQIVND (reference sequence). There are 15 residues in the CDR3. This CDR3 reads CASSIGTGSLYGYTF. The CDR3 coding sequence is TGTGCCAGTAGTATCGGGACAGGATCATTGTATGGCTACACCTTC.

This clone has only a few counts. This rearrangement joins TRBV9 to TRBJ1-6; 7 bases are shared with TRBD1. V was pared by 3 bases and J by 7 bases, with 10 bases of the junction left unmatched. The CDR3 covers 16 residues. CDR1 SGDLS and CDR2 YYNGEE come from the germline V gene. CDR3 sequence (DNA): TGTGCCAGCAGCGACCAGGGGGGGACAGAAAATTCACCCCTCCACTTT. Its translation is CASSDQGGTENSPLHF.

CDR3 sequence reads: CAISEETARAGYTF. DNA for the CDR3: TGTGCCATCAGTGAGGAGACAGCTAGGGCCGGCTACACCTTC. V usage is TRBV10-3 and J usage is TRBJ1-2; TRBD1 might be the D (5 bases). CDR3 length: 14 amino acids. Germline values: CDR1 ENHRY, CDR2 SYGVKD. The V gene lost 2 bases and the J gene lost 8 bases, with 15 bases spanning the gap.

The genes are TRBV18 and TRBJ1-2; D remains unclear. Germline CDR1 is KGHSH and CDR2 is LQKENI. The CDR3 consists of 15 residues. The ends were cut back, 1 base at V and 4 bases at J, with 13 bases in the middle. CDR3 DNA sequence: TGTGCCAGCTCACCACGGGCAGAGTATGTCTATGGCTACACCTTC. As protein: CASSPRAEYVYGYTF.

J is TRBJ1-5 and V is TRBV6-5, with 8 bases that match TRBD1. This CDR3 spans 15 amino acids. CDR1 MNHEY and CDR2 SVGAGI come from the germline V gene. The V and J ends lost 2 bases and 7 bases, in that order; junction bases with no gene match: 7. CDR3 in DNA: TGTGCCAGCAGTTACCGGCAGGGGGCCGGGCAGCCCCAGCATTTT. This translates into CASSYRQGAGQPQHF.

V and J are TRBV4-1 and TRBJ1-1; D possibly corresponds to TRBD1 (6 bases). Trimming removed 4 bases from V and 6 bases from J, with 15 bases in between. The germline gives CDR1 MGHRA, CDR2 YSYEKL. This CDR3 has 14 amino acids. This CDR3 is CASSPTAQGAEAFF. The CDR3 nucleotides are TGCGCCAGCAGCCCGACCGCACAGGGCGCTGAAGCTTTCTTT.

This clone was counted once. The rearrangement uses TRBV6-6 and TRBJ2-7, with D perhaps matching TRBD2 (5 bases). The CDR3 sequence is 16 residues long. V was clipped by 2 bases and J by 0 bases, with 14 bases between them. Per germline, CDR1 MNHNY and CDR2 SVGAGI (reference sequence). The CDR3 bases are TGTGCCAGCAGTTACCCGCGGACTGCTAGCTCCTACGAGCAGTACTTC. Protein sequence: CASSYPRTASSYEQYF.

The V call is TRBV27, the J call TRBJ2-1; perhaps D is TRBD1 or TRBD2 (5 bases each). The CDR3 covers 14 residues. Germline V gives CDR1 MNHEY, CDR2 SMNVEV (reference sequence). Trimming removed 5 bases from V and 5 bases from J, with 13 bases in between. CDR3 loop: CASSPGLTDNEQFF. The CDR3 DNA follows: TGTGCCAGCAGTCCGGGGCTCACTGACAATGAGCAGTTCTTC.

This chain links TRBV12-3 or TRBV12-4 with TRBJ1-1; tentatively, D is TRBD1 (6 bases). The CDR3 totals 13 residues. V dropped 8 bases and J dropped 4 bases, with 14 bases sitting between them. The CDR3 loop reads CASGAGQSTEAFF. The DNA for the CDR3 is TGTGCCAGCGGGGCCGGACAGTCCACTGAAGCTTTCTTT.

This sequence joins TRBV19 and TRBJ2-1, with D perhaps assigned TRBD1 or TRBD2 (5 bases each). Trimming took 6 bases from V and 2 from J, leaving 11 bases between them. The CDR3 spans 14 residues. Germline values: CDR1 LNHDA, CDR2 SQIVND (reference sequence). The CDR3 is CASRRGEPYNEQFF. As DNA, the CDR3 is TGTGCCAGTAGAAGGGGAGAGCCCTACAATGAGCAGTTCTTC.

V is TRBV30 and J is TRBJ2-7; the D gene is possibly TRBD2 (6 bases). Germline CDR1 reads GTSNPN; CDR2 reads SVGIG (reference sequence). The CDR3 has 12 residues. V was pared by 1 base and J by 4 bases, with 8 bases between. The CDR3 is CAWSGAGYEQYF. CDR3 DNA: TGTGCCTGGAGTGGGGCGGGGTACGAGCAGTACTTC.

In this sample, this clone turned up once. DNA of the CDR3: TGTGCCAGCAGCTTCCCCTACAATGAGCAGTTCTTC. This gives the protein CASSFPYNEQFF. This chain uses TRBV7-9 with TRBJ2-1; no reliable D call. The germline CDR1 and CDR2 sequences are SEHNR and FQNEAQ (reference sequence). The CDR3 is 12 amino acids. Deletions cut 3 bases from V and 2 bases from J, with 2 bases between.

The chain employs TRBV7-4 and TRBJ1-4; tentative D call: TRBD1 (5 bases). Germline V lookup: CDR1 SGHVT, CDR2 SQSDAQ. Trimming took 2 bases from V and 8 from J, leaving 12 bases between them. This CDR3 is built from 14 residues. CDR3 DNA: TGTGCCAGCAGCTTAAAGGGTGCAGGGGAAAAACTGTTTTTT. Protein: CASSLKGAGEKLFF.

Only one count was recorded for this clone. V gene TRBV5-4 combines with J gene TRBJ1-5, with D tentatively TRBD1 (6 bases). This CDR3 comprises 15 residues. V was pared by 3 bases and J by 3 bases, with 13 bases between. Germline V gene sequence: CDR1 SGHNT, CDR2 YYREEE (reference sequence). The CDR3 sequence is CASSSGGDDNQPQHF. In DNA form, the CDR3 reads TGTGCCAGCAGCTCGGGGGGCGATGACAATCAGCCCCAGCATTTT. The whole variable domain, remainder taken from reference TRBV5-4 and TRBJ1-5, is ETGVTQSPTHLIKTRGQQVTLRCSSQSGHNTVSWYQQALGQGPQFIFQYYREEENGRGNFPPRFSGLQFPNYSSELNVNALELDDSALYLCASSSGGDDNQPQHFGDGTRLSIL.

The chain links TRBV9 to TRBJ1-2; the D gene is possibly TRBD1 (6 bases). The CDR3 runs to 17 residues. CDR1 is SGDLS and CDR2 is YYNGEE in the germline V gene. The V gene lost 2 bases and the J gene lost 3 bases, with 20 bases spanning the gap. The CDR3 DNA reads as TGTGCCAGCAGCGTTCCTTCCAAAGGGGGAAGGGACTATGGCTACACCTTC. It specifies CASSVPSKGGRDYGYTF.